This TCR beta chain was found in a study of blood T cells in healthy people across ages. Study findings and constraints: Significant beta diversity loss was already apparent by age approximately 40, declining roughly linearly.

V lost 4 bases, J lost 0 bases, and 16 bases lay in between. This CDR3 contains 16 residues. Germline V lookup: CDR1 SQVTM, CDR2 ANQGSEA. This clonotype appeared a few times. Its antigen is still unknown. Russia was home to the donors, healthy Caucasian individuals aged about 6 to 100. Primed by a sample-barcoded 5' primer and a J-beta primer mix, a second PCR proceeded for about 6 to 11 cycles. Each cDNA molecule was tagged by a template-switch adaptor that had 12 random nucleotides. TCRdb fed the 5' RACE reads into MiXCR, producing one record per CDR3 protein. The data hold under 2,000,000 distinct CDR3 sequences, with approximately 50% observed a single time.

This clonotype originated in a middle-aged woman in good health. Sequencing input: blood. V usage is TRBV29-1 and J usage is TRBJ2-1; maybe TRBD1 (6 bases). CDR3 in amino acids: CSVGGLPGLSYNEQFF. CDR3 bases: TGCAGCGTTGGGGGGCTTCCGGGGCTCTCCTACAATGAGCAGTTCTTC.